The sequence of this T cell receptor beta chain was determined in a study of immune evolution from preneoplasia to lung adenocarcinoma. Histologic diagnosis was independently verified by two lung pathologists. Sequencing used immunoSEQ multiplex PCR; TCRdb keeps in-frame clones, though not all of them. The sample lists several thousand clones; around 84% were seen once. Overall study results and limits: T cell clonality was higher in KRAS-mutant than EGFR-mutant or wild-type nodules. Top clone frequencies peaked in normal lung, apparently declining through invasive adenocarcinoma.

Per germline, CDR1 MNHNS and CDR2 SASEGT. This CDR3 contains 13 residues. Trimming pared 3 bases from V and 3 bases from J, leaving 8 bases between. This clone turned up a few times. Its target is unknown. In the same sample, other DNA sequences code for this CDR3. The chain has TRBV6-1 and TRBJ1-1; D unresolved. The clonotype was recovered from a person aged 65-85 years with lung adenocarcinoma. The source material was FFPE minimally invasive lung adenocarcinoma tissue. DNA for the CDR3: TGTGCCAGCAGTGAGTTAGGAGACACTGAAGCTTTCTTT. It is translated as CASSELGDTEAFF.